This entry lists 19 T cell receptor beta chains sequenced from one sample in a study of cytomegalovirus exposure and HLA in healthy donors. Amplification used 60 Vbeta primers and 13 Jbeta primers. TCRdb's copy holds only in-frame clones and misses some; the assay was immunoSEQ multiplex PCR. The table has more than 110,000 clones, 70% to 80% seen once. Sequenced: PBMCs. These receptors were collected from a female donor in good health and CMV-seronegative.

There are a few counts of this clone. The CDR3 DNA follows: TGTGCCAGCCGCATCCGGCAAACGGGAGACGAGCAGTACTTC. Amino acid sequence: CASRIRQTGDEQYF. This chain joins TRBV2 and TRBJ2-7; weak D call: TRBD2 (6 bases). The CDR3 covers 14 residues. CDR1 SNHLY and CDR2 FYNNEI come from the germline V gene. Trimming stripped 8 bases from V and 5 bases from J, with 19 bases between.

This clone appeared a few times. This chain links TRBV7-2 with TRBJ2-7, with unresolved D. Germline CDR1 and CDR2: SGHTA and FQGNSA. Trimming took 1 base from V and 2 from J, leaving 12 bases between them. The CDR3 sequence is 15 residues long. The CDR3, as DNA: TGTGCCAGCAGCTTAGAGAGCAGGTACGCCTACGAGCAGTACTTC. Protein product: CASSLESRYAYEQYF.

The chain has TRBV11-2 and TRBJ2-5; D is ambiguous. Trimming cost V 5 bases and J 5 bases, with 12 bases left between them. The CDR3 covers 13 residues. Germline lookup yields CDR1 SGHAT and CDR2 FQNNGV. Written as DNA, the CDR3 is TGTGCCAGCAGCGGATCTAGTGGGGAGACCCAGTACTTC. Translating gives CASSGSSGETQYF.

This clone was counted once. The V and J genes are TRBV18 and TRBJ2-3, with TRBD2 identical over 7 bases. The CDR3 sequence is 18 residues long. The germline V gene has CDR1 KGHSH and CDR2 LQKENI. V gave up 1 base and J gave up 5 bases; unmatched junction bases: 15. CDR3 protein: CASSPRHVAGAGGDTQYF. CDR3 bases: TGTGCCAGCTCACCACGGCATGTGGCGGGAGCGGGTGGAGATACGCAGTATTTT.

The chain employs TRBV7-2 and TRBJ1-3; 8 bases line up with TRBD1. Germline-derived CDR1 and CDR2 are SGHTA and FQGNSA. Trimming took 5 bases from V and 4 from J; bases not matched to a gene: 7. This CDR3 contains 15 residues. The CDR3 region is CASSASTGAGNTIYF. The CDR3 DNA reads as TGTGCCAGCAGCGCCTCGACAGGGGCCGGAAACACCATATATTTT.

This clone was seen only once. This rearrangement joins TRBV7-9 to TRBJ2-7, with 7 bases that match TRBD1. After removal of 5 bases from V and 9 bases from J, the junction contained 7 bases not matched to a gene. Germline V gene sequence: CDR1 SEHNR, CDR2 FQNEAQ (reference sequence). The CDR3 is made up of 12 amino acids. The CDR3 region is CASSPNRGGQYF. In nucleotides, the CDR3 is TGTGCCAGCAGCCCGAACAGGGGCGGGCAGTACTTC. Combining the CDR3 with reference TRBV7-9 and TRBJ2-7 gives the whole variable domain DTGVSQNPRHKITKRGQNVTFRCDPISEHNRLYWYRQTLGQGPEFLTYFQNEAQLEKSRLLSDRFSAERPKGSFSTLEIQRTEQGDSAMYLCASSPNRGGQYFGPGTRLTVT.

The rearrangement uses TRBV28 and TRBJ2-2; TRBD1 is a possible D gene (6 bases). V gave up 1 base and J gave up 6 bases, with 12 bases separating them. This CDR3 spans 15 amino acids. Per germline, CDR1 MDHEN and CDR2 SYDVKM. The CDR3: CASSLSHGQSGELFF. CDR3 bases: TGTGCCAGCAGTTTATCCCATGGACAGTCCGGGGAGCTGTTTTTT.

The V call is TRBV27, the J call TRBJ2-3; D may be TRBD2 (6 bases). This CDR3 comprises 15 residues. The germline V gene has CDR1 MNHEY and CDR2 SMNVEV (reference sequence). The V and J ends lost 0 bases and 6 bases respectively, with 13 bases between them. The CDR3 DNA follows: TGTGCCAGCAGTTTATCCCCGGGACTCAGGGATACGCAGTATTTT. Translating it yields CASSLSPGLRDTQYF.

This chain uses TRBV6-5 with TRBJ1-2; 8 bases fit TRBD1. The V gene's germline CDR1 is MNHEY and CDR2 SVGAGI. CDR3 length equals 14 residues. V lost 2 bases to trimming and J lost 7 bases; unmatched junction nucleotides: 6. Here the CDR3 DNA reads TGTGCCAGCAGTTACAAGCCAGGGGGCGGTGGCTACACCTTC. It specifies CASSYKPGGGGYTF.

Notes on this clone: This sample also contains other DNA sequences that code for the same CDR3. The chain couples TRBV27 to TRBJ2-7, with 9 bases matching TRBD2. The germline CDR1 and CDR2 sequences are MNHEY and SMNVEV (reference sequence). The CDR3 totals 13 residues. V was pared by 2 bases and J by 4 bases, with 0 bases of the junction left unmatched. The CDR3 is CASSLAGGYEQYF. As DNA, the CDR3 is TGTGCCAGCAGTTTAGCGGGGGGGTACGAGCAGTACTTC.

Points on this clone: The same CDR3 can be traced to other DNA sequences in this sample. The J gene is TRBJ2-5, the V gene TRBV10-3; 10 bases agree with TRBD2. CDR1 and CDR2 from the germline V gene are ENHRY and SYGVKD. The CDR3 runs 13 residues. With 8 bases clipped from V and 5 bases from J, the junction kept 5 bases outside the gene matches. The CDR3 loop is CAISAGGRETQYF. In DNA, the CDR3 is TGTGCCATCTCAGCGGGGGGGCGGGAGACCCAGTACTTC.

The rearrangement joins TRBV18 to TRBJ2-3; 7 bases line up with TRBD2. Germline CDR1 is KGHSH and CDR2 is LQKENI. The CDR3 runs to 15 residues. The junction had 8 bases not matched to a gene; V was cut back by 3 bases and J by 5 bases. CDR3 bases: TGTGCCAGCTCACCGGAGGCGGGAGTTGAAGATACGCAGTATTTT. It encodes CASSPEAGVEDTQYF.

This chain joins TRBV7-9 and TRBJ2-7; a weak D match, TRBD2 (6 bases). V gave up 1 base and J gave up 6 bases, with 7 bases separating them. Germline V gives CDR1 SEHNR, CDR2 FQNEAQ (reference sequence). This CDR3 is built from 12 residues. CDR3: CASSLDGGEQYF. The CDR3 region has the DNA TGTGCCAGCAGCTTAGACGGGGGCGAGCAGTACTTC.

The rearrangement joins TRBV5-1 to TRBJ2-1; D perhaps matches TRBD2 (7 bases). The CDR3 covers 17 residues. Trimming removed 4 bases from V and 2 bases from J, with 19 bases in between. Germline lookup yields CDR1 SGHRS and CDR2 YFSETQ. CDR3 sequence (DNA): TGCGCCAGCAGCCCTTCGGAGGGGGGGGAAGCCTACAATGAGCAGTTCTTC. Translating gives CASSPSEGGEAYNEQFF.

The V call is TRBV6-1, the J call TRBJ1-4, with D tentatively TRBD1 (6 bases). Germline loops: CDR1 MNHNS, CDR2 SASEGT. The CDR3 has 14 residues. The V end lost 8 bases, the J end lost 4 bases, and 14 bases lay between the germline ends. The CDR3 sequence: CASGRQAGNEKLFF. In DNA, the CDR3 is TGTGCCAGCGGGAGACAGGCCGGTAATGAAAAACTGTTTTTT.

In this sample, this clone turned up once. The V and J genes are TRBV5-6 and TRBJ1-2; D may be TRBD1 (5 bases). V shed 2 bases and J shed 4 bases, with 9 bases lying between them. Germline CDR1 is SGHDT and CDR2 is YYEEEE. The CDR3 covers 13 residues. The CDR3 spells CASSLRQFYGYTF. The CDR3 nucleotides are TGTGCCAGCAGCTTACGACAGTTCTATGGCTACACCTTC.

This chain links TRBV7-9 with TRBJ2-1; a possible D gene is TRBD2 (6 bases). The V gene lost 7 bases and the J gene lost 4 bases, with 14 bases spanning the gap. CDR3 length: 14 residues. CDR1 and CDR2 from the germline V gene are SEHNR and FQNEAQ (reference sequence). The CDR3 region has the DNA TGTGCCAGCATTAATCGGGAGTCATACAATGAGCAGTTCTTC. Protein sequence: CASINRESYNEQFF.

The J gene is TRBJ1-4, the V gene TRBV5-1; D uncertain. Per the germline V gene, CDR1 is SGHRS and CDR2 is YFSETQ. V lost 1 base and J 8 bases, leaving 9 bases between the germline ends. There are 13 residues in the CDR3. The CDR3 DNA is TGCGCCAGCAGCTTGAACGGCGGGGAAAAACTGTTTTTT. It specifies CASSLNGGEKLFF.

This clone was detected once. V and J are TRBV7-2 and TRBJ2-5; no clear D. The CDR3 length is 15 residues. The germline V gene has CDR1 SGHTA and CDR2 FQGNSA. Trimming took 0 bases from V and 5 from J, leaving 13 bases between them. This chain's CDR3 is CASSLAVTAWETQYF. Here the CDR3 DNA reads TGTGCCAGCAGCTTAGCGGTAACAGCCTGGGAGACCCAGTACTTC.